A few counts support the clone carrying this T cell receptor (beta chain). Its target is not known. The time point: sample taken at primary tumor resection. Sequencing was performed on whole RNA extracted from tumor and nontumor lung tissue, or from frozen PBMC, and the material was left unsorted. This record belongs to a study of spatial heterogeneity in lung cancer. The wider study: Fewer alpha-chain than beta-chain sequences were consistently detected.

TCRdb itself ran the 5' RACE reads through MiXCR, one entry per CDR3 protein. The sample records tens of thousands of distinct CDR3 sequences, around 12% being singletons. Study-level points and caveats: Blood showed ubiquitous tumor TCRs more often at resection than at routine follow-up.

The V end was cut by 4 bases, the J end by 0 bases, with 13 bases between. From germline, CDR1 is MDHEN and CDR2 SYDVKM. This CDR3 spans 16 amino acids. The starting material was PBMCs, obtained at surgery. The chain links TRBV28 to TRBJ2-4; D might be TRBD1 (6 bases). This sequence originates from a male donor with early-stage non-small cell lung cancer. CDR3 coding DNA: TGTGCCAGCAGTTCCTCCGGGACATTAGCCAAAAACATTCAGTACTTC. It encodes CASSSSGTLAKNIQYF.